The entry below gives a single T cell receptor (beta chain) sequence along with its context. Its antigen is as yet unknown. Every single donor gave one heparinised blood draw, and these averaged about 116 mL. Each of the sorted populations had a purity greater than 95%. The germline V and J ends were trimmed by 1 base and 0 bases, with 4 bases remaining between them. CDR1 MGHRA and CDR2 YSYEKL come from the germline V gene. The CDR3 spans 14 residues. Every bit of the isolated RNA underwent reverse transcription, so sequencing read expressed TCRB transcripts. Profiling relied on immunoSEQ multiplex PCR, and the TCRdb table lists in-frame clones only, not all of them. The sample lists 120,000 to 150,000 clones; about 13% were seen once. These data are taken from a study of beta chain features in type 1 diabetes. Study findings and constraints: When Type 1 diabetes patients were examined, their TCRB CDR3s proved moderately but significantly shorter in all four CD4+ subsets. cDNA sequencing could over-represent cells with high TCR expression.

The sequencing input was central memory CD4+ T cells from blood. This sequence joins TRBV4-1 and TRBJ1-5; unclear D gene. The receptor's source is a man between 18 and 35 years old with type 1 diabetes. The CDR3 DNA reads as TGCGCCAGCAGCCAAGCAAATAGCAATCAGCCCCAGCATTTT. It translates to CASSQANSNQPQHF.